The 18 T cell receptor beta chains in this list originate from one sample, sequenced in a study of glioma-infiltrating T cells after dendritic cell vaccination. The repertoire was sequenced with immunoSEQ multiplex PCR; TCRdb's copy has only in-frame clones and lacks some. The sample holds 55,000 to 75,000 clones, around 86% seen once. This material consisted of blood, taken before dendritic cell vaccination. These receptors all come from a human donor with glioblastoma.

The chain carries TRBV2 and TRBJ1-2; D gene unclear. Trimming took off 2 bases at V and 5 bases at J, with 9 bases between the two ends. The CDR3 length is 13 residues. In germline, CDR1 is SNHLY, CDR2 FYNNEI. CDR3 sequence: CASSERNGYGYTF. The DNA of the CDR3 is TGTGCCAGCAGTGAAAGGAACGGGTATGGCTACACCTTC.

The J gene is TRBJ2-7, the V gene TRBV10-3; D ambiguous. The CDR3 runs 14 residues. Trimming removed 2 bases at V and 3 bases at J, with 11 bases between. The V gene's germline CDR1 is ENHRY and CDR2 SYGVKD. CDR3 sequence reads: CAISEGAVNYEQYF. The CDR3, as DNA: TGTGCCATCAGTGAGGGCGCGGTCAACTACGAGCAGTACTTC.

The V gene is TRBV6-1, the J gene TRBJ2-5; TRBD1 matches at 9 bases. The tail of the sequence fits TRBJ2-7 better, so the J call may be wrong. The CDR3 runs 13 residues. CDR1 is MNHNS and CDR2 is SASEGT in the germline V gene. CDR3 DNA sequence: TGTGCCAGCAGCTGGGACAGGGCCTACGAGCAGTACTTC. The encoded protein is CASSWDRAYEQYF.

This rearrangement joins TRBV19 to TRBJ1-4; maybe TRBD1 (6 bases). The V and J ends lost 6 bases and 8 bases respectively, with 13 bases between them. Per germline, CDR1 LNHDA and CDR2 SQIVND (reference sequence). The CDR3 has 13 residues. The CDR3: CASSRTGNEKLFF. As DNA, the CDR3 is TGTGCCAGTAGCCGCACAGGGAACGAAAAACTGTTTTTT.

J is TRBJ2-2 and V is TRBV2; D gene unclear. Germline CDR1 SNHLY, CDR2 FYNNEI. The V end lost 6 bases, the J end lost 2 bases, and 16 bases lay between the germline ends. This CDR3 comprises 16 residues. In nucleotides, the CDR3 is TGTGCCAGCAGGGGCTTAGATCCTCAAAACACCGGGGAGCTGTTTTTT. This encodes CASRGLDPQNTGELFF. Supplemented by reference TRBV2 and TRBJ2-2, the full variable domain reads EPEVTQTPSHQVTQMGQEVILRCVPISNHLYFYWYRQILGQKVEFLVSFYNNEISEKSEIFDDQFSVERPDGSNFTLKIRSTKLEDSAMYFCASRGLDPQNTGELFFGEGSRLTVL.

In DNA form, the CDR3 reads TGTGCCAGCAGCTTCCAGGGGGTGAATGGCTACACCTTC. It codes for CASSFQGVNGYTF. V and J are TRBV7-9 and TRBJ1-2; TRBD1 matches at 7 bases. CDR3 length: 13 residues. In germline, CDR1 is SEHNR, CDR2 FQNEAQ (reference sequence). Losses at the gene ends were 3 bases for V and 6 bases for J; bases not matched to a gene: 4.

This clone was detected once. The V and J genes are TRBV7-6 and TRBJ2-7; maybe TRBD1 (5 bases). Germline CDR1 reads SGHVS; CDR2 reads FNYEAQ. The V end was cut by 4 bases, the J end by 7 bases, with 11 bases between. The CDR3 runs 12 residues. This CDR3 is CASSSPPGEQYF. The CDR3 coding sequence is TGTGCCAGCAGCTCCCCCCCAGGGGAGCAGTACTTC.

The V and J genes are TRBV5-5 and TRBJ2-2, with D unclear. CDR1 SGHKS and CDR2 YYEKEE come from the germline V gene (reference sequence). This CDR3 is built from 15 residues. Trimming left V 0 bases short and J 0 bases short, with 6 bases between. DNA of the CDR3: TGTGCCAGCAGCTTGGGCAGAACGAACACCGGGGAGCTGTTTTTT. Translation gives CASSLGRTNTGELFF.

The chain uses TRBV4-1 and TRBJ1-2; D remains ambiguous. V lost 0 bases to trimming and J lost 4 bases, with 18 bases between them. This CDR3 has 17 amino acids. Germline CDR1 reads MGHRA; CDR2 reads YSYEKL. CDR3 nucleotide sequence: TGCGCCAGCAGCCAAGATTCTAGGCACGGAGGCCTCTATGGCTACACCTTC. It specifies CASSQDSRHGGLYGYTF.

In nucleotides, the CDR3 is TGCGCCAGCAGCCGGTCTACTGACACTGAAGCTTTCTTT. Translating it yields CASSRSTDTEAFF. V usage is TRBV4-3 and J usage is TRBJ1-1, with D unresolved. The CDR3 is made up of 13 amino acids. CDR1 and CDR2 from the germline V gene are LGHNA and YSLEER. Trimming left V 4 bases short and J 3 bases short, with 9 bases between.

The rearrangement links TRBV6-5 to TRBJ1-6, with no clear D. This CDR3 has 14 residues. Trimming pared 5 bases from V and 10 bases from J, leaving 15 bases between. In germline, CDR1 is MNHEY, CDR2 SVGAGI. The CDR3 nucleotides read TGTGCCAGCAGTGAAAGCTTAGAGCCGTCACCCCTCCACTTT. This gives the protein CASSESLEPSPLHF.

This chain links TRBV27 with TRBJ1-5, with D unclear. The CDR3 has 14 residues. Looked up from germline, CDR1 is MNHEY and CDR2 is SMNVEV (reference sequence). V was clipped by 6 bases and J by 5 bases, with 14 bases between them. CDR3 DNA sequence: TGTGCCAGCAGCGAGGATGGCAACTATCAGCCCCAGCATTTT. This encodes CASSEDGNYQPQHF.

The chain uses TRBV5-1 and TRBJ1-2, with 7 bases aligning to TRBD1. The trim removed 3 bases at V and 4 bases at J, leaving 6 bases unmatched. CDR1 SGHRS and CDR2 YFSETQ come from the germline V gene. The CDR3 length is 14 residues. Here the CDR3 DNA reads TGCGCCAGCAGCTCCGACAGGGAGATCTATGGCTACACCTTC. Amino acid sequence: CASSSDREIYGYTF.

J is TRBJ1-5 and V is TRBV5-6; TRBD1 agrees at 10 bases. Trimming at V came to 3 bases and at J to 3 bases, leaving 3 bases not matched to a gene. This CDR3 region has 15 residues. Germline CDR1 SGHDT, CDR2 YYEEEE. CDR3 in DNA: TGTGCCAGCAGCTGGGGGACAGGGGACAATCAGCCCCAGCATTTT. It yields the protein CASSWGTGDNQPQHF.

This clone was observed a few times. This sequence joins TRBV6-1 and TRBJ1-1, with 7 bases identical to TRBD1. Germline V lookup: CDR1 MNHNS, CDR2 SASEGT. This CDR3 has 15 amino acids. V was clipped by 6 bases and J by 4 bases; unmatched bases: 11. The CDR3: CASRRTGATLTEAFF. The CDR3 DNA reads TGTGCCAGCAGGAGGACAGGCGCAACTCTCACTGAAGCTTTCTTT.

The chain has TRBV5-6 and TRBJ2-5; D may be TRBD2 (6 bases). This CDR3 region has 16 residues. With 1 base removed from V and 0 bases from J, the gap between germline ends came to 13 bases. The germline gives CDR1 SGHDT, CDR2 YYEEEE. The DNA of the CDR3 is TGTGCCAGCAGCTTGTGGGGAGGAAACCACCAAGAGACCCAGTACTTC. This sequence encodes CASSLWGGNHQETQYF.

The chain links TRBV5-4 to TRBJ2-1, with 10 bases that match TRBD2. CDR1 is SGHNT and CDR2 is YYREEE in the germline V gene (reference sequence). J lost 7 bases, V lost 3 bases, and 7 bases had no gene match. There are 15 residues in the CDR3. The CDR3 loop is CASSSVAGGWNEQFF. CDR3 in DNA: TGTGCCAGCAGCTCCGTAGCGGGGGGATGGAATGAGCAGTTCTTC.

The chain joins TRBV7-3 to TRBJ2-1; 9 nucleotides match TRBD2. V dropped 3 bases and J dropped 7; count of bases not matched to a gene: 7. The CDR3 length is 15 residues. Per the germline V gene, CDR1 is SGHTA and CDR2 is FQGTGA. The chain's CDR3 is CASSFGAGGPNEQFF. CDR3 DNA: TGTGCCAGCAGCTTCGGGGCGGGGGGGCCGAATGAGCAGTTCTTC.